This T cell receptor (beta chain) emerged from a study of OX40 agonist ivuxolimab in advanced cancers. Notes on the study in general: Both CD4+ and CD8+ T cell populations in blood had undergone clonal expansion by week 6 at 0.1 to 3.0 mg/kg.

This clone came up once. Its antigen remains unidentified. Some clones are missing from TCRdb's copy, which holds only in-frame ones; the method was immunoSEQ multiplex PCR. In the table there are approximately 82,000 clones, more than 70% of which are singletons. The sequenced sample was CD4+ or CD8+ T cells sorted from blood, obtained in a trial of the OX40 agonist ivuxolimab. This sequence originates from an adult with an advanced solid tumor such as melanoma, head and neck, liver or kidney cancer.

The CDR3 reads CASSYSWTKGSSPLHF. For the CDR3, the DNA is TGTGCCAGCAGTTACTCGTGGACCAAGGGAAGCTCACCCCTCCACTTT. The chain combines TRBV6-5 with TRBJ1-6; D gene ambiguous. The CDR3 totals 16 residues. V was trimmed by 0 bases and J by 10 bases, leaving 16 bases between them. Looked up from germline, CDR1 is MNHEY and CDR2 is SVGAGI.